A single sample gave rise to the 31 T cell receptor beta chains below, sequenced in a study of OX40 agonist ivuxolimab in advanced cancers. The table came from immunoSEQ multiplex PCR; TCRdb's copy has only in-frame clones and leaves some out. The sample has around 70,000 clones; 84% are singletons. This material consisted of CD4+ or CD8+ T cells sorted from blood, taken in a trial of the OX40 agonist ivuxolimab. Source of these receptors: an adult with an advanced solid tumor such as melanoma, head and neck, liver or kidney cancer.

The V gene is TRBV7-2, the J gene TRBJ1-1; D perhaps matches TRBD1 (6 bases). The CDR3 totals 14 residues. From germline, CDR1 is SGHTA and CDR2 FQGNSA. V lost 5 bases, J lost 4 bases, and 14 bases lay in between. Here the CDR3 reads CASSPSGGLTEAFF. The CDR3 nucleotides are TGTGCCAGCAGCCCTTCCGGGGGCCTCACTGAAGCTTTCTTT.

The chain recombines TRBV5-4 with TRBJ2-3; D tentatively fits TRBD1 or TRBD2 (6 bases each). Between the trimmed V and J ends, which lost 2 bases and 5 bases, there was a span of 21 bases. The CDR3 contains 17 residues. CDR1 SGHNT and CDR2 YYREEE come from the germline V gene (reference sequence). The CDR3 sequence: CASSFLLGGLQGDTQYF. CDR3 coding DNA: TGTGCCAGCAGCTTTCTCCTAGGGGGGCTCCAAGGAGATACGCAGTATTTT.

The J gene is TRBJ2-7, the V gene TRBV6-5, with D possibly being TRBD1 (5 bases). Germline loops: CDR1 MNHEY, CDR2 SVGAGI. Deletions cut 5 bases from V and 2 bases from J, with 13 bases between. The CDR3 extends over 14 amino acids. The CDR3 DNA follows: TGTGCCAGCAGTCTAAGACAGAACCCCTACGAGCAGTACTTC. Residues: CASSLRQNPYEQYF.

The CDR3 spells CASSYSETTEAFF. The CDR3 DNA follows: TGTGCCAGCAGTTACTCCGAGACGACTGAAGCTTTCTTT. This rearrangement joins TRBV6-5 to TRBJ1-1; D unclear. The CDR3 spans 13 residues. CDR1 is MNHEY and CDR2 is SVGAGI in the germline V gene. Trimming stripped 0 bases from V and 5 bases from J, with 7 bases between.

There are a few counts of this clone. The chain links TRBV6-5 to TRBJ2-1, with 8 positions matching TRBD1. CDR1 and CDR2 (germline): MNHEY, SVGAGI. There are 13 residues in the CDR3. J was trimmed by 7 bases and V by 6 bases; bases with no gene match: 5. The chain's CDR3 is CASSGQGGNEQFF. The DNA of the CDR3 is TGTGCCAGCAGCGGACAGGGCGGGAATGAGCAGTTCTTC.

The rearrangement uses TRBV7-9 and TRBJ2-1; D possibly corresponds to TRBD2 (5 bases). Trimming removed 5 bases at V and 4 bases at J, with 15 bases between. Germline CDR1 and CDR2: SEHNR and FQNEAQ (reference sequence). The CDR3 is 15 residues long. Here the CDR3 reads CASSPPGSEYNEQFF. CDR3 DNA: TGTGCCAGCAGCCCCCCGGGGTCCGAGTACAATGAGCAGTTCTTC. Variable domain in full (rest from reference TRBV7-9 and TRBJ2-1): DTGVSQNPRHKITKRGQNVTFRCDPISEHNRLYWYRQTLGQGPEFLTYFQNEAQLEKSRLLSDRFSAERPKGSFSTLEIQRTEQGDSAMYLCASSPPGSEYNEQFFGPGTRLTVL.

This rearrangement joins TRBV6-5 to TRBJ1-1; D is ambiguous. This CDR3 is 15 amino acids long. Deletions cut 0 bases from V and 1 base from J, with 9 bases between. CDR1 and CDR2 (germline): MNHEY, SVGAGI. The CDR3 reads CASSYSVQPNTEAFF. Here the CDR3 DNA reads TGTGCCAGCAGTTACTCGGTACAGCCGAACACTGAAGCTTTCTTT.

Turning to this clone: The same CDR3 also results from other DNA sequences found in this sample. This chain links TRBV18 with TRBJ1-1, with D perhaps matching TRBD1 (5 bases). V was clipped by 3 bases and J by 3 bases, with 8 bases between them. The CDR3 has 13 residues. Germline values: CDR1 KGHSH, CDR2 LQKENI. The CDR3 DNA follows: TGTGCCAGCTCACCGTCACAGGACACTGAAGCTTTCTTT. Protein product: CASSPSQDTEAFF.

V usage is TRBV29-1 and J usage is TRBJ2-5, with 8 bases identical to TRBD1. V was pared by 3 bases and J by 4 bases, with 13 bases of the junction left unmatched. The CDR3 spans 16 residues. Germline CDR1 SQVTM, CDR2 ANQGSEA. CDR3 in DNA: TGCAGCGTTGAGGCCAGGACAGGGAGGCGTAGAGAGACCCAGTACTTC. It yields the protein CSVEARTGRRRETQYF.

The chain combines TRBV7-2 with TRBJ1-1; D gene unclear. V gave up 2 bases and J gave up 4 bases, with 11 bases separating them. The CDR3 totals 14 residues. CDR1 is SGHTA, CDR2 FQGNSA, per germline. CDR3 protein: CASSLMGFVTEAFF. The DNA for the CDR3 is TGTGCCAGCAGCTTAATGGGGTTTGTCACTGAAGCTTTCTTT. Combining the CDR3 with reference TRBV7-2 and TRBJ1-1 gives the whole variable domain GAGVSQSPSNKVTEKGKDVELRCDPISGHTALYWYRQSLGQGLEFLIYFQGNSAPDKSGLPSDRFSAERTGGSVSTLTIQRTQQEDSAVYLCASSLMGFVTEAFFGQGTRLTVV.

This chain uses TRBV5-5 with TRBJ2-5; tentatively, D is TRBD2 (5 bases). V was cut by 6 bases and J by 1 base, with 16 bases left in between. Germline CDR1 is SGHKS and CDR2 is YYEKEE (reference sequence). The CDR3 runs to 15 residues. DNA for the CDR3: TGTGCCAGCAACTCCGGAGGCGTGGGCCAAGAGACCCAGTACTTC. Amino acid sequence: CASNSGGVGQETQYF.

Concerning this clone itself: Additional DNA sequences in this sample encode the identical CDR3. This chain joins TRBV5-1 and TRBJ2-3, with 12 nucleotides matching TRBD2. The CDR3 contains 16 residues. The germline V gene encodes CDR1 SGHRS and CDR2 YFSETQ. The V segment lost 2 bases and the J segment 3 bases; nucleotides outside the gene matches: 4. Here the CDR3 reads CASSFGTSGGTDTQYF. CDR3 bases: TGCGCCAGCAGCTTCGGTACTAGCGGGGGGACAGATACGCAGTATTTT.

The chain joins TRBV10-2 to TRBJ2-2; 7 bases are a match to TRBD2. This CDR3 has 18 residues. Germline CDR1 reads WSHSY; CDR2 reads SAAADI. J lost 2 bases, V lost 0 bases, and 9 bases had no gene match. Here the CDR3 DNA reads TGCGCCAGCAGTGAGTCAGCGCTGGGACTACTCAACACCGGGGAGCTGTTTTTT. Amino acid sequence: CASSESALGLLNTGELFF.

CDR3 residues: CSAWGGLTFF. CDR3 nucleotides: TGCAGTGCTTGGGGCGGTCTTACTTTCTTT. The rearrangement links TRBV20-1 to TRBJ1-1; tentatively, D is TRBD1 (5 bases). The CDR3 sequence is 10 residues long. CDR1 and CDR2 (germline): DFQATT, SNEGSKA (reference sequence). The V end was cut by 5 bases, the J end by 12 bases, with 13 bases between.

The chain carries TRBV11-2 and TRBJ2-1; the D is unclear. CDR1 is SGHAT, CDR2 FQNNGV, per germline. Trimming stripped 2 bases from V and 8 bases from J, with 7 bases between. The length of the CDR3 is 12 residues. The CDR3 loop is CASSLNSDEQFF. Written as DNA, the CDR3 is TGTGCCAGCAGCTTAAACAGTGATGAGCAGTTCTTC. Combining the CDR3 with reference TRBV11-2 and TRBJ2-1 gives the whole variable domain EAGVAQSPRYKIIEKRQSVAFWCNPISGHATLYWYQQILGQGPKLLIQFQNNGVVDDSQLPKDRFSAERLKGVDSTLKIQPAKLEDSAVYLCASSLNSDEQFFGPGTRLTVL.

CDR3 protein: CASSGPGTGLQETQYF. CDR3 coding DNA: TGTGCCAGCAGTGGTCCCGGGACAGGCCTTCAAGAGACCCAGTACTTC. The rearrangement joins TRBV6-1 to TRBJ2-5; 8 bases agree with TRBD1. The CDR3 has 16 residues. V was clipped by 4 bases and J by 2 bases; unmatched bases: 9. The germline V gene encodes CDR1 MNHNS and CDR2 SASEGT.

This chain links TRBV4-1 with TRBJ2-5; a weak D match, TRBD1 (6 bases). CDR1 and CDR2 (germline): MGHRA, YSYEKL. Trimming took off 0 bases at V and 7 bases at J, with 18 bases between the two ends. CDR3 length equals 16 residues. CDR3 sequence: CASSQDPRQGSGTQYF. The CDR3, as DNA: TGCGCCAGCAGCCAAGATCCGAGGCAGGGGTCGGGGACCCAGTACTTC.

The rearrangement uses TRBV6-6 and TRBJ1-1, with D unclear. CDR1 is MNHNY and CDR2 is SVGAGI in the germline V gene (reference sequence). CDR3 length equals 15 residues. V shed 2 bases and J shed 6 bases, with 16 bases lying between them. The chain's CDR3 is CASSYGRVGWAEAFF. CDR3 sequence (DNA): TGTGCCAGCAGTTACGGTAGGGTCGGGTGGGCTGAAGCTTTCTTT.

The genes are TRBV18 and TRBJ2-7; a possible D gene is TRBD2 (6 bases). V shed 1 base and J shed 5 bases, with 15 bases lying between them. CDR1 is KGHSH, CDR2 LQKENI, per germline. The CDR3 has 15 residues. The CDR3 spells CASSPRGVAIHEQYF. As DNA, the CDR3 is TGTGCCAGCTCACCACGGGGGGTAGCCATCCACGAGCAGTACTTC.

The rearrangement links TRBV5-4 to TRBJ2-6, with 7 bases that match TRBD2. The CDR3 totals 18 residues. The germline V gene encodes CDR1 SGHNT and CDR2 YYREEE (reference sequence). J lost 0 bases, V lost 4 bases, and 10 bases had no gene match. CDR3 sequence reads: CASSPGGGPNSGANVLTF. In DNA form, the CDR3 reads TGTGCCAGCAGCCCGGGGGGAGGACCCAACTCTGGGGCCAACGTCCTGACTTTC.

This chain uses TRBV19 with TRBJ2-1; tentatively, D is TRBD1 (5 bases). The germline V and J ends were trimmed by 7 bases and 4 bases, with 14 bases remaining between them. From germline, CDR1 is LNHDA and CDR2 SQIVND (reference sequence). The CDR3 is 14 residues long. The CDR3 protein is CASNPPDTYNEQFF. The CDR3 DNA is TGTGCCAGTAACCCGCCGGACACTTACAATGAGCAGTTCTTC.

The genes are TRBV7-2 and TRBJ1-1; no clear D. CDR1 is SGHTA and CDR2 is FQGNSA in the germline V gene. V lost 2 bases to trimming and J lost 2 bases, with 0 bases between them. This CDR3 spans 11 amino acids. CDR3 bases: TGTGCCAGCAGCTTAAACACTGAAGCTTTCTTT. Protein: CASSLNTEAFF.

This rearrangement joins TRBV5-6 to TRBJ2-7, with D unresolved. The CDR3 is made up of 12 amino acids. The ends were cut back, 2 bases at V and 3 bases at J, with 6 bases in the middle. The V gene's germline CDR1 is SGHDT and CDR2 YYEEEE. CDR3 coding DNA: TGTGCCAGCAGCTTCGGCAGCTACGAGCAGTACTTC. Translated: CASSFGSYEQYF. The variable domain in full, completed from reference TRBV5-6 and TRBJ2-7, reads DAGVTQSPTHLIKTRGQQVTLRCSPKSGHDTVSWYQQALGQGPQFIFQYYEEEERQRGNFPDRFSGHQFPNYSSELNVNALLLGDSALYLCASSFGSYEQYFGPGTRLTVT.

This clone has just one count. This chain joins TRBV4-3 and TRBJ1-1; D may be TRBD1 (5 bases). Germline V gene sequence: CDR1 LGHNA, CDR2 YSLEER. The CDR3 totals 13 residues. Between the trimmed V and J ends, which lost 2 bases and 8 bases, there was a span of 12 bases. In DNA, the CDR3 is TGCGCCAGCAGCCAACAAGGGGCCAAAGAAGCTTTCTTT. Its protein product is CASSQQGAKEAFF.

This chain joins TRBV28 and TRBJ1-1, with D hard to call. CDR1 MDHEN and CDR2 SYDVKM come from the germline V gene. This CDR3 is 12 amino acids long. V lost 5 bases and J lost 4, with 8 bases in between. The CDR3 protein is CASSLLVTEAFF. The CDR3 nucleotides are TGTGCCAGCAGTCTCCTTGTCACTGAAGCTTTCTTT.

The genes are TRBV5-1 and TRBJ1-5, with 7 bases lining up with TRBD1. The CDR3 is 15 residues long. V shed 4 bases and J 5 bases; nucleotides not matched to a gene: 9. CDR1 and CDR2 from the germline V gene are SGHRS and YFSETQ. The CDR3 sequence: CASSITGAVDQPQHF. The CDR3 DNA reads TGCGCCAGCAGCATAACAGGGGCGGTTGATCAGCCCCAGCATTTT.

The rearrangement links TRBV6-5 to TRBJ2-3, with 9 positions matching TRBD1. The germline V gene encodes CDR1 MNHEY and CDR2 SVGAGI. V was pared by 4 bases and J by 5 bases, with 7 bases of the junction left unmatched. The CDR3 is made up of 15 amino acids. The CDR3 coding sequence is TGTGCCAGCAGTTTACAGGGGGCGCGGGGAGATACGCAGTATTTT. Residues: CASSLQGARGDTQYF.

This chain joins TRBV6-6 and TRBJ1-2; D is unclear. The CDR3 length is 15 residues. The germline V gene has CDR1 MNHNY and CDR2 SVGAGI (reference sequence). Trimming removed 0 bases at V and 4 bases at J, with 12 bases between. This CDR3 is CASSYSIREGYGYTF. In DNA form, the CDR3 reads TGTGCCAGCAGTTACTCCATTAGGGAGGGCTATGGCTACACCTTC.

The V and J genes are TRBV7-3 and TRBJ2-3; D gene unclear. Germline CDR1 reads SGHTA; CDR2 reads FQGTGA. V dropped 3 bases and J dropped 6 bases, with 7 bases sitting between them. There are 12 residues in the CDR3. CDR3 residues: CASSFASDTQYF. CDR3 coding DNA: TGTGCCAGCAGCTTCGCCTCGGATACGCAGTATTTT. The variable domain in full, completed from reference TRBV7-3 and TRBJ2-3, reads GAGVSQTPSNKVTEKGKYVELRCDPISGHTALYWYRQSLGQGPEFLIYFQGTGAADDSGLPNDRFFAVRPEGSVSTLKIQRTERGDSAVYLCASSFASDTQYFGPGTRLTVL.

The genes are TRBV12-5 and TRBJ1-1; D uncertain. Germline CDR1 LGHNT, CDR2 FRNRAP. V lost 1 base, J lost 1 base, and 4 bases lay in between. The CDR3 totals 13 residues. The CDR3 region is CASGLEQNTEAFF. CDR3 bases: TGTGCTAGTGGTTTGGAACAGAACACTGAAGCTTTCTTT.

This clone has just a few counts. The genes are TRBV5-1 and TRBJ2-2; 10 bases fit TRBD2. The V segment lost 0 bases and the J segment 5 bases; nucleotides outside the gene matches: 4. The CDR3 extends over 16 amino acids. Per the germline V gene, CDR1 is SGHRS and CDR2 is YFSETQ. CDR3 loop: CASSLGLAGLTGELFF. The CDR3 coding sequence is TGCGCCAGCAGCTTGGGACTAGCGGGTCTTACCGGGGAGCTGTTTTTT.